The T cell receptor beta chain described here comes from a study of cytomegalovirus exposure and HLA in healthy donors. Overall study results and limits: There were about 160 TCR beta chains listed as cytomegalovirus-associated. Three of the chains that were CMV-associated were confirmed in vitro to be specific for CMV antigens. TCR sequences were mostly rare, though some public TCRs occurred in many donors.

Profiled with immunoSEQ multiplex PCR; TCRdb holds only in-frame clones, not every one. Found here are under 200,000 clones, about 89% of them singletons; the top ten hold roughly 3%. A remark on this clone: Antigen unknown.

The source material was PBMCs. The TCR was taken from a woman younger than 30 in good health and CMV-seropositive.

CDR3 bases: TGCGCCAGCAGCCAAGTACAGGTCGCCGGGGAGCTGTTTTTT. It is translated as CASSQVQVAGELFF. The V call is TRBV4-1, the J call TRBJ2-2, with D perhaps matching TRBD1 (5 bases). V gave up 1 base and J gave up 6 bases, with 9 bases separating them. The CDR3 sequence is 14 residues long. CDR1 is MGHRA and CDR2 is YSYEKL in the germline V gene.